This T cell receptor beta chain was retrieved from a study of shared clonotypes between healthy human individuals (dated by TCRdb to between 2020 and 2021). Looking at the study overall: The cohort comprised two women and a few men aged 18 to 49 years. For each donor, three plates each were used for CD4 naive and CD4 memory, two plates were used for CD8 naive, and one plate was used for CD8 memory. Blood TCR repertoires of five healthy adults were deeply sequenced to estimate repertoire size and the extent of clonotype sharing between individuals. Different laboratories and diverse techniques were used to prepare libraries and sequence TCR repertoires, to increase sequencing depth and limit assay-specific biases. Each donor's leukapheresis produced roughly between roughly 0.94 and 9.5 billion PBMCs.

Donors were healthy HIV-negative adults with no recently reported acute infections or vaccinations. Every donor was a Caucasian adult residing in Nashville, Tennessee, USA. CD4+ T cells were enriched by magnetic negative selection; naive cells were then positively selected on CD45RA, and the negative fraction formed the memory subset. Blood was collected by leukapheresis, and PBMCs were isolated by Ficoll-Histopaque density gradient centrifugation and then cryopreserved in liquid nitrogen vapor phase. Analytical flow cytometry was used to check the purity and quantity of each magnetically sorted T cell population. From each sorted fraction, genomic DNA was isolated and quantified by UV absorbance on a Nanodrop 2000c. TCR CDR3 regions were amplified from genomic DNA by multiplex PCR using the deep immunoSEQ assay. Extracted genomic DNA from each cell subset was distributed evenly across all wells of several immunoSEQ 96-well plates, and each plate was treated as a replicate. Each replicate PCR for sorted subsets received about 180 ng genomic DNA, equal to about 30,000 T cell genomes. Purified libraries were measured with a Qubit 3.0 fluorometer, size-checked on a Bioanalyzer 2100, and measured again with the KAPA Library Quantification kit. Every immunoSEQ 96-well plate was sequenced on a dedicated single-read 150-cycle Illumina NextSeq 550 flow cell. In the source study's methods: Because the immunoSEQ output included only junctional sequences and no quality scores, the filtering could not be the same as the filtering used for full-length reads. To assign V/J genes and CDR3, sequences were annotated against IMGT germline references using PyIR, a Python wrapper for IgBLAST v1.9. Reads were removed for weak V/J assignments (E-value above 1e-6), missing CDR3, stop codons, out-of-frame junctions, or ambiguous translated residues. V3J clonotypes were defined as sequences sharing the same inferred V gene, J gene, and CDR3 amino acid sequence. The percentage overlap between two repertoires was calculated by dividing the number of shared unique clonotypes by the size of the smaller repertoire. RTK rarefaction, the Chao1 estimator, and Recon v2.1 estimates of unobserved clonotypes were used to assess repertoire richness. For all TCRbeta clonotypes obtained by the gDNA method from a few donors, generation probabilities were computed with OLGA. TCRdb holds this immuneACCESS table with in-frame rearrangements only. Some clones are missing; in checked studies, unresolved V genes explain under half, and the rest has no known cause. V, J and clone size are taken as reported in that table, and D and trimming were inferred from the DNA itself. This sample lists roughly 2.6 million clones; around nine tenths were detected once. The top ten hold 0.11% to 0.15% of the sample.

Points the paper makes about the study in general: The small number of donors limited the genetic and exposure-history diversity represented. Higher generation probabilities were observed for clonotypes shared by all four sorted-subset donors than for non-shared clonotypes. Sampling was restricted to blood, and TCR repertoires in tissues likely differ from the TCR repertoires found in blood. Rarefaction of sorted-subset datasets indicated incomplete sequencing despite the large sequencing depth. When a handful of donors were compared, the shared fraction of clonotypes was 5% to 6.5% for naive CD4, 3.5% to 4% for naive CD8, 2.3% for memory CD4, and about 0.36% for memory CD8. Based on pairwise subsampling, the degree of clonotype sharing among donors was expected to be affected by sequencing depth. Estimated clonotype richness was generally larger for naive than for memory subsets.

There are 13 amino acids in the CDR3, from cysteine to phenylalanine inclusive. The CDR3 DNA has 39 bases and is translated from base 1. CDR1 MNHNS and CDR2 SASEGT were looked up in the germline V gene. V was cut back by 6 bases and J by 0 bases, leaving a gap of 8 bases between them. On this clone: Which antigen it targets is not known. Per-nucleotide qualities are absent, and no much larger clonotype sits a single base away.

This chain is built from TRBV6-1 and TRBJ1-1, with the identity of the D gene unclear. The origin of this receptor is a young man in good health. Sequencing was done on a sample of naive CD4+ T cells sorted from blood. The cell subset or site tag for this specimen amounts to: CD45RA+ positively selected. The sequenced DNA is TGTGCCAGCAGGTCTCAGATGAACACTGAAGCTTTCTTT. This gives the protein CASRSQMNTEAFF.